These 12 T cell receptor beta chains share one sample of origin, sequenced in a study of shared clonotypes between healthy human individuals. Repertoires were generated with immunoSEQ multiplex PCR, while TCRdb's copy carries only in-frame clones and drops some. The sample lists some 1.1 million clones; 70% to 80% were seen once. Source material: memory CD4+ T cells from PBMCs. Subset noted: CD45RA-negative fraction. Receptors originate from a man younger than 35 in good health. Some clones in this sample may be carry-over from other donors' samples.

V and J are TRBV29-1 and TRBJ1-2; the D is unclear. The ends were cut back, 7 bases at V and 4 bases at J, with 16 bases in the middle. The CDR3 runs 13 residues. From germline, CDR1 is SQVTM and CDR2 ANQGSEA. The DNA of the CDR3 is TGCAGCGCCACCGGTGGAGTCTTCTATGGCTACACCTTC. Translation: CSATGGVFYGYTF.

The V and J genes are TRBV28 and TRBJ2-5; D gene unclear. Germline V CDR1 and CDR2: MDHEN, SYDVKM. Trimming stripped 3 bases from V and 5 bases from J, with 19 bases between. The CDR3 extends over 16 amino acids. CDR3 nucleotide sequence: TGTGCCAGCAGTTTGATTAGTTCGCGTTTTGAGGAGACCCAGTACTTC. Translation: CASSLISSRFEETQYF.

This clone was seen a single time. The chain carries TRBV7-8 and TRBJ2-2; no clear D. Germline CDR1 reads SGHVS; CDR2 reads FQNEAQ. V was cut by 9 bases and J by 0 bases, with 8 bases left in between. The CDR3 loop spans 13 amino acids. CDR3 in DNA: TGTGCCAGTAGCCCAGCGAACACCGGGGAGCTGTTTTTT. This gives the protein CASSPANTGELFF.

The V gene is TRBV25-1, the J gene TRBJ1-2, with D possibly TRBD1 on 5 matching bases. With 4 bases removed from V and 8 bases from J, the gap between germline ends came to 20 bases. The CDR3 contains 15 residues. Germline values: CDR1 MGHDK, CDR2 SYGVNS. The CDR3, as DNA: TGTGCCAGCAGTGGGACCGTGGGACGCCCCGGAGGCTACACCTTC. Amino acid sequence: CASSGTVGRPGGYTF.

The CDR3 sequence is CASSSRQGSGEQYF. As DNA, the CDR3 is TGCGCCAGCAGCTCGAGACAGGGATCGGGCGAGCAGTACTTC. The chain couples TRBV5-1 to TRBJ2-7, with 7 nucleotides matching TRBD1. Germline V CDR1 and CDR2: SGHRS, YFSETQ. Trimming at V came to 3 bases and at J to 6 bases, leaving 9 bases not matched to a gene. This CDR3 is built from 14 residues.

V is TRBV7-8 and J is TRBJ1-5, with 8 bases lining up with TRBD1. In germline, CDR1 is SGHVS, CDR2 FQNEAQ. V lost 2 bases to trimming and J lost 3 bases; unmatched junction nucleotides: 6. The CDR3 has 16 amino acids. The CDR3 loop is CASSLSRGPTNQPQHF. CDR3 sequence (DNA): TGTGCCAGCAGCTTATCCAGGGGGCCCACCAATCAGCCCCAGCATTTT.

This clone occurred a few times. It is likely a read error: a sequence one base away is far more abundant. This specimen includes other DNA sequences encoding the same CDR3. This chain links TRBV10-1 with TRBJ1-1; 7 bases line up with TRBD1. The CDR3 extends over 13 amino acids. Germline lookup yields CDR1 WNHNN and CDR2 SYGVQD (reference sequence). CDR3 in amino acids: CASRQGTNTEAFF. DNA for the CDR3: TGCGCCAGCAGACAGGGGACGAACACTGAGGCTTTCTTT.

The genes are TRBV18 and TRBJ1-1, with 8 bases aligning to TRBD1. From germline, CDR1 is KGHSH and CDR2 LQKENI. The CDR3 is 15 residues long. V lost 6 bases to trimming and J lost 1 base; unmatched junction nucleotides: 7. In DNA, the CDR3 is TGTGCCAGCTCGCTTGGACAGGGACCGAACACTGAAGCTTTCTTT. The encoded protein is CASSLGQGPNTEAFF.

This rearrangement joins TRBV19 to TRBJ2-7; TRBD1 or TRBD2 may be the D gene (5 bases each). This CDR3 is built from 14 residues. CDR1 and CDR2 from the germline V gene are LNHDA and SQIVND (reference sequence). Trimming shortened V by 0 bases and J by 3 bases, and 9 bases separated the two germline ends. The CDR3, as DNA: TGTGCCAGTAGTATAGATCGGGACCACTACGAGCAGTACTTC. Translation gives CASSIDRDHYEQYF.

This rearrangement joins TRBV7-3 to TRBJ1-5; maybe TRBD1 (6 bases). Germline values: CDR1 SGHTA, CDR2 FQGTGA. This CDR3 spans 13 amino acids. The V and J ends lost 8 bases and 3 bases respectively, with 11 bases between them. The CDR3 DNA reads as TGTGCCAGCGGTGCAGGGGTCAATCAGCCCCAGCATTTT. Protein: CASGAGVNQPQHF.

The rearrangement joins TRBV4-1 to TRBJ1-3; maybe TRBD1 (5 bases). The CDR3 runs to 17 residues. Trimming took 0 bases from V and 0 from J, leaving 12 bases between them. Per germline, CDR1 MGHRA and CDR2 YSYEKL. CDR3 DNA: TGCGCCAGCAGCCAAGAGGTACCGGGGCCCTCTGGAAACACCATATATTTT. It translates to CASSQEVPGPSGNTIYF.

To note about this clone: A far larger clone lies a single base away; this is likely a read error. This chain links TRBV6-4 with TRBJ2-2, with D possibly TRBD1 on 8 matching bases. This CDR3 is 15 amino acids long. Trimming shortened V by 11 bases and J by 3 bases, and 19 bases separated the two germline ends. Germline V gene sequence: CDR1 MRHNA, CDR2 SNTAGT. CDR3 DNA sequence: TGTGCCGGCACCCGCACAGGGGGGGACACCGGGGAGCTGTTTTTT. This codes for CAGTRTGGDTGELFF.